This record concerns one TCR beta chain sequence. Participants came from roughly 24 US areas, aged roughly 18 to 95 years. Participants were placed into cohorts based on the clinical history they reported. V shed 4 bases and J 1 base; nucleotides not matched to a gene: 12. The CDR3 sequence is 19 residues long. Germline V gene data show CDR1 as MNHEY and CDR2 as SVGEGT. Some clones are missing from TCRdb's copy, which holds only in-frame ones; the method was immunoSEQ multiplex PCR. Among approximately 250,000 clones listed, around 88% were seen once. The sample is drawn from a study of blood T cell repertoires in COVID-19. Study information: Collection of acute and convalescent COVID-19 samples took place in the United States, Italy and Spain. Sample material is recorded as cDNA or gDNA derived from T cells, B-cell-depleted T cells, or PBMCs.

This TCR was sampled from a woman between 35 and 50 years old with acute COVID-19. The J gene is TRBJ1-5, the V gene TRBV6-2 or TRBV6-3, with TRBD1 matching over 11 bases. Sequencing was done on a sample of PBMCs or T cells enriched from blood (not recorded which). This CDR3 reads CASSSLGQGGSRSNQPQHF. The CDR3 DNA sequence: TGTGCCAGCAGTTCCCTGGGACAGGGGGGGAGTAGGAGCAATCAGCCCCAGCATTTT.